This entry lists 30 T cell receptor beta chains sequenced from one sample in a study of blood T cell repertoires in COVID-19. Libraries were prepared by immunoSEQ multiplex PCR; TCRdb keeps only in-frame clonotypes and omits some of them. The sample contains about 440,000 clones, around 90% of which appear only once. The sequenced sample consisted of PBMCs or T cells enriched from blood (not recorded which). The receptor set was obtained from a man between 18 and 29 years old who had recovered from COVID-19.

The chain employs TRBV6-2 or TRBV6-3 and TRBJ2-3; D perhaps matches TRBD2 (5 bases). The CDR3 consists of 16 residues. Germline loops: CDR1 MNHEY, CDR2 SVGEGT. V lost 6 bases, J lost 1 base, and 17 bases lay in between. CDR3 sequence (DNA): TGTGCCAGCAGCCCTCTCGTGGGGAGTCGCACAGATACGCAGTATTTT. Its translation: CASSPLVGSRTDTQYF.

CDR3 nucleotides: TGTGCCAGTAGTATAAGCCGCCGAGAGACCCAGTACTTC. Translated: CASSISRRETQYF. V usage is TRBV19 and J usage is TRBJ2-5; D not certain. This CDR3 is built from 13 residues. V lost 2 bases to trimming and J lost 4 bases, with 8 bases between them. The germline gives CDR1 LNHDA, CDR2 SQIVND (reference sequence).

Here the CDR3 reads CASSNGILNYNEQFF. The CDR3 coding sequence is TGTGCCAGCAGCAACGGGATCCTTAACTACAATGAGCAGTTCTTC. J is TRBJ2-1 and V is TRBV7-9; D is possibly TRBD2 (5 bases). This CDR3 comprises 15 residues. CDR1 and CDR2 from the germline V gene are SEHNR and FQNEAQ (reference sequence). V was shortened by 5 bases and J by 3 bases, with 14 bases between the two germline ends.

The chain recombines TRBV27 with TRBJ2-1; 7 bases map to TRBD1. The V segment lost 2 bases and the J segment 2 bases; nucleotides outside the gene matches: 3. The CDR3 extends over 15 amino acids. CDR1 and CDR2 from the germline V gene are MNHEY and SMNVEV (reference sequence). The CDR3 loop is CASSLEGAPYNEQFF. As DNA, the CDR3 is TGTGCCAGCAGTTTAGAGGGGGCCCCCTACAATGAGCAGTTCTTC.

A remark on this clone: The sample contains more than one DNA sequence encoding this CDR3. This CDR3 reads CASSLGTGDGYTF. For the CDR3, the DNA is TGCGCCAGCAGCTTGGGGACAGGGGATGGCTACACCTTC. This chain uses TRBV5-1 with TRBJ1-2, with 9 bases matching TRBD1. Trimming at V came to 0 bases and at J to 6 bases, leaving 0 bases not matched to a gene. The CDR3 extends over 13 amino acids. CDR1 and CDR2 (germline): SGHRS, YFSETQ.

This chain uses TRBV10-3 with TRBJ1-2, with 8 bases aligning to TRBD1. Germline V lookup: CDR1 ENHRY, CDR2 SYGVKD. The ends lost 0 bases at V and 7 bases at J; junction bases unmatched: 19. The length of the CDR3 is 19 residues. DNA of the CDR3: TGTGCCATCAGTGAGTCTTTCGGAGGAATGGGGACAGGCACGGTTGGCTACACCTTC. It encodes CAISESFGGMGTGTVGYTF.

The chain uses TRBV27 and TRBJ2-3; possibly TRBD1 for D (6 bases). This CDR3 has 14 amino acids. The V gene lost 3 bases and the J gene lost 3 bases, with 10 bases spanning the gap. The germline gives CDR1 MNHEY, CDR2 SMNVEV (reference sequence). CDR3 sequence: CASSFSTGTDTQYF. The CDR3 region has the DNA TGTGCCAGCAGTTTCTCTACAGGGACAGATACGCAGTATTTT.

CDR3 residues: CSTRLDRETQYF. CDR3 DNA: TGCAGCACCCGACTAGATCGAGAGACCCAGTACTTC. The genes are TRBV29-1 and TRBJ2-5, with D tentatively TRBD2 (6 bases). The ends were cut back, 8 bases at V and 4 bases at J, with 14 bases in the middle. CDR1 is SQVTM and CDR2 is ANQGSEA in the germline V gene. The CDR3 has 12 amino acids.

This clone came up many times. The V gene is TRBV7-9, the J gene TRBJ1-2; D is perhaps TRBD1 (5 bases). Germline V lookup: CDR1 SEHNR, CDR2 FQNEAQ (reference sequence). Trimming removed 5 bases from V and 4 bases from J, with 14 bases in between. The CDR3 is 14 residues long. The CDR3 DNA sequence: TGTGCCAGCAGCCGAGGGGAGGGAGCCTATGGCTACACCTTC. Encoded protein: CASSRGEGAYGYTF.

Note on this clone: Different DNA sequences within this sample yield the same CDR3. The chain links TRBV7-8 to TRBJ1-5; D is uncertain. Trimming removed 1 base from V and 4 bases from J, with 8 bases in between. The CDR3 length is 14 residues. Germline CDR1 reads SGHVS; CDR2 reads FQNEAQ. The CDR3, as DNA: TGTGCCAGCAGCTTAGGGGCAAGAAATCAGCCCCAGCATTTT. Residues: CASSLGARNQPQHF.

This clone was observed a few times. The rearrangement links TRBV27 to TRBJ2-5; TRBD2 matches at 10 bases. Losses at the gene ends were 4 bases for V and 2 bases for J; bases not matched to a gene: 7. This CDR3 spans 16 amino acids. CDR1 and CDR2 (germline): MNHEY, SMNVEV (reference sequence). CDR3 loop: CASSYPLAGLQETQYF. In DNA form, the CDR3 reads TGTGCCAGCAGTTACCCACTAGCGGGGCTTCAAGAGACCCAGTACTTC.

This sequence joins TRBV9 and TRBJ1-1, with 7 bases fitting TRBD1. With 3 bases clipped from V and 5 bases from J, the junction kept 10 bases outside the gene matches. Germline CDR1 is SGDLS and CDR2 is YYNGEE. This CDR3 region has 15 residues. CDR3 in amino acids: CASSAIGGAGTEAFF. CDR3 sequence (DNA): TGTGCCAGCAGCGCTATAGGGGGCGCGGGAACTGAAGCTTTCTTT.

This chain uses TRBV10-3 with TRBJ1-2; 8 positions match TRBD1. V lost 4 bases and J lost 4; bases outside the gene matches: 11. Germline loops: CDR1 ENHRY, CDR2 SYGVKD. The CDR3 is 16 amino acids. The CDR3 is CAISGRGHGVSYGYTF. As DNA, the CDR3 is TGTGCCATCAGTGGCAGGGGGCATGGTGTGAGCTATGGCTACACCTTC.

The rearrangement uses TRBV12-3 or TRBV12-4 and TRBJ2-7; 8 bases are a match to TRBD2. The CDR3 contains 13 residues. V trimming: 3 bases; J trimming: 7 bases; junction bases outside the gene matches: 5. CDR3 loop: CASSLKPGGEQYF. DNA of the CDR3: TGTGCCAGCAGTTTGAAGCCGGGGGGGGAGCAGTACTTC.

DNA of the CDR3: TGTGCCAGCAGTTTACGAGGGAATAATCAGCCCCAGCATTTT. This sequence encodes CASSLRGNNQPQHF. The chain combines TRBV28 with TRBJ1-5; D is undetermined. V was trimmed by 2 bases and J by 4 bases, leaving 9 bases between them. Germline assignment: CDR1 MDHEN and CDR2 SYDVKM. The CDR3 has 14 residues.

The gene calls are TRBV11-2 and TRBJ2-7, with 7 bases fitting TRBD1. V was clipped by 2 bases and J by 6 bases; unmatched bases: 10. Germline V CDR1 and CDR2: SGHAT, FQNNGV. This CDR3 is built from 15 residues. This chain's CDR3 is CASSLIGQAIGEQYF. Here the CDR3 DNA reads TGTGCCAGCAGCTTAATCGGACAGGCGATTGGCGAGCAGTACTTC.

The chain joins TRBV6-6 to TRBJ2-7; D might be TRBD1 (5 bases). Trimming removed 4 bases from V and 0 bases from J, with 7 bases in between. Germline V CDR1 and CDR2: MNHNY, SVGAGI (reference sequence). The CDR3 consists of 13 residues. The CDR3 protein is CASSWGNSYEQYF. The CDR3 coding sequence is TGTGCCAGCAGTTGGGGCAACTCCTACGAGCAGTACTTC.

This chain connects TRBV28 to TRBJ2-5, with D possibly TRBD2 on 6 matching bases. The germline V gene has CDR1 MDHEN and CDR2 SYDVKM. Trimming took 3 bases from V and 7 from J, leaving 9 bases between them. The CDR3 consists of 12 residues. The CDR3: CASSLGGTTQYF. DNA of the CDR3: TGTGCCAGCAGTTTGGGGGGAACGACCCAGTACTTC.

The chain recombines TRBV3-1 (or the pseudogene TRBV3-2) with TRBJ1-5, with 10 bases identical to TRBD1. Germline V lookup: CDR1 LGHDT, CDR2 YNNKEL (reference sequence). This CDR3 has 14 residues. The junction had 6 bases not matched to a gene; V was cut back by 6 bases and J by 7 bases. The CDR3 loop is CASSIGTGDQPQHF. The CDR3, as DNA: TGTGCCAGCAGTATCGGGACAGGGGACCAGCCCCAGCATTTT.

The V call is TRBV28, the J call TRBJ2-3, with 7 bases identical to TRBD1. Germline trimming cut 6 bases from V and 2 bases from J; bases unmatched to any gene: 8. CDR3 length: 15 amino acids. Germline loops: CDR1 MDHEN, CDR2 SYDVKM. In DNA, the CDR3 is TGTGCCAGCAGGACCGACGGACAGGACACAGATACGCAGTATTTT. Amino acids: CASRTDGQDTDTQYF.

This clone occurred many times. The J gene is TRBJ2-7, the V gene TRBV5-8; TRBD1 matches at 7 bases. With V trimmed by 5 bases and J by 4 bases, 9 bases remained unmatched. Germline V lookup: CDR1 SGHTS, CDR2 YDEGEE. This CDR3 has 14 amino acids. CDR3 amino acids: CASRTRKGAYEQYF. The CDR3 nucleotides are TGTGCCAGCAGGACCCGGAAGGGGGCGTACGAGCAGTACTTC.

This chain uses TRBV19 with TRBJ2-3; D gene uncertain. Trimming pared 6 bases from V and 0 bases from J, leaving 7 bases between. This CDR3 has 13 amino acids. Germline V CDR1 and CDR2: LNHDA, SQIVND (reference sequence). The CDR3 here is CASSHQSTDTQYF. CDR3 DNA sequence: TGTGCCAGTAGCCATCAAAGCACAGATACGCAGTATTTT.

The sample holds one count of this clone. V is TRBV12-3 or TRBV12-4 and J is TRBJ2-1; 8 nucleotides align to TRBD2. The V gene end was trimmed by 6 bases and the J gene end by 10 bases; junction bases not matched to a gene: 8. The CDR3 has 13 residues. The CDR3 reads CASSGGAMLEQFF. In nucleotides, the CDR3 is TGTGCCAGCAGCGGGGGGGCCATGCTAGAGCAGTTCTTC.

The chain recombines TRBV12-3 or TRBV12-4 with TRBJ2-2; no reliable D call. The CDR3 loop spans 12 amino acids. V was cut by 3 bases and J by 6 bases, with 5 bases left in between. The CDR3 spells CASSLSAGELFF. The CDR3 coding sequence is TGTGCCAGCAGTTTGTCGGCCGGGGAGCTGTTTTTT.

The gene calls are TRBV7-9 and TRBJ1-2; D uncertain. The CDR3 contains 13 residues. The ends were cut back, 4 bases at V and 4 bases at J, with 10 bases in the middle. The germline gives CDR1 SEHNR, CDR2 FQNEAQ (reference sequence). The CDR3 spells CASSSAGIYGYTF. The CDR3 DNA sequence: TGTGCCAGCAGCTCGGCCGGGATCTATGGCTACACCTTC.

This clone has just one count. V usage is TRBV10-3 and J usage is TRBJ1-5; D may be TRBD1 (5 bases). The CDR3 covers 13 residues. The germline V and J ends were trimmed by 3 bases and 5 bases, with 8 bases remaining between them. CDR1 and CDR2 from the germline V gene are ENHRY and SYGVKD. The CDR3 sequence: CAISEDRHQPQHF. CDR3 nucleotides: TGTGCCATCAGTGAAGACAGACATCAGCCCCAGCATTTT.

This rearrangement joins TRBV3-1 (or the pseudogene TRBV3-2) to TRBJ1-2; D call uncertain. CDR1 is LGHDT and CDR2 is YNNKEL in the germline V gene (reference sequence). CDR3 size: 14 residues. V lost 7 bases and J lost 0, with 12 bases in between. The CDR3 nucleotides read TGTGCCAGCACCAGGACCGGGGCTAACTATGGCTACACCTTC. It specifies CASTRTGANYGYTF.

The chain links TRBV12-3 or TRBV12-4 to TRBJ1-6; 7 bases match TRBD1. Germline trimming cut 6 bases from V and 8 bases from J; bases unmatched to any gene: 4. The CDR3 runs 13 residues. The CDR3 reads CASSQGVHSPLHF. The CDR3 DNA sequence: TGTGCCAGCAGCCAGGGGGTACATTCACCCCTCCACTTT.

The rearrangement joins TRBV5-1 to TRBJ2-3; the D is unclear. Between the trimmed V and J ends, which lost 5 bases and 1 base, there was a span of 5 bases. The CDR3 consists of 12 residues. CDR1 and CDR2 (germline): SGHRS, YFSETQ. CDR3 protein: CASRTGTDTQYF. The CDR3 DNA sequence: TGCGCCAGCAGGACTGGCACAGATACGCAGTATTTT.

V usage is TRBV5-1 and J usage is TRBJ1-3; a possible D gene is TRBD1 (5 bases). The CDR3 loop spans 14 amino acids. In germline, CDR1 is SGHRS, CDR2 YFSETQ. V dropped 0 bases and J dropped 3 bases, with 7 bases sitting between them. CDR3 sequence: CASSLEGVGNTIYF. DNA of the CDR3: TGCGCCAGCAGCTTGGAAGGGGTTGGAAACACCATATATTTT.